Presented here are 21 T cell receptor beta chains from one specimen sequenced in a study of T cell responses to AZD1222 COVID-19 vaccine. Measured with immunoSEQ multiplex PCR; TCRdb has only the in-frame clones, and not every one. The sample has about 190,000 clones; 85% to 90% are singletons. This material consisted of peripheral blood, taken on day 0 of MenACWY control vaccination. The receptor source for this set is an adult in good health.

V gene TRBV28 combines with J gene TRBJ1-3, with 8 bases identical to TRBD1. The trim removed 1 base at V and 3 bases at J, leaving 11 bases unmatched. The CDR3 runs 18 residues. Looked up from germline, CDR1 is MDHEN and CDR2 is SYDVKM. CDR3 nucleotide sequence: TGTGCCAGCAGTTTATCGCAGGGGGCCCGCTCCTTTGGAAACACCATATATTTT. Translated, it gives CASSLSQGARSFGNTIYF. The full variable domain, in which reference TRBV28 and TRBJ1-3 provide the parts outside the CDR3, is DVKVTQSSRYLVKRTGEKVFLECVQDMDHENMFWYRQDPGLGLRLIYFSYDVKMKEKGDIPEGYSVSREKKERFSLILESASTNQTSMYLCASSLSQGARSFGNTIYFGEGSWLTVV.

This chain uses TRBV5-1 with TRBJ1-5; weak D call: TRBD1 (5 bases). The V end lost 9 bases, the J end lost 3 bases, and 25 bases lay between the germline ends. Germline CDR1 and CDR2: SGHRS and YFSETQ. This CDR3 comprises 17 residues. CDR3 sequence: CANRPTERGDDNQPQHF. CDR3 in DNA: TGCGCCAACCGCCCAACCGAGAGAGGGGACGACAATCAGCCCCAGCATTTT.

The rearrangement joins TRBV5-1 to TRBJ2-7; 7 positions match TRBD2. J gave up 6 bases and V 3 bases, and 15 bases lay outside the gene matches. CDR3 size: 16 residues. Germline values: CDR1 SGHRS, CDR2 YFSETQ. The CDR3 here is CASSSLFAGEGSEQYF. DNA for the CDR3: TGCGCCAGCAGCTCGTTGTTTGCGGGAGAAGGGTCCGAGCAGTACTTC.

The CDR3 coding sequence is TGTGCCAGCAGTGTGACTAGCGGTTACCACGAGCAGTACTTC. Its translation is CASSVTSGYHEQYF. This rearrangement joins TRBV2 to TRBJ2-7; 9 nucleotides align to TRBD2. V lost 4 bases and J lost 5; bases outside the gene matches: 6. Germline-derived CDR1 and CDR2 are SNHLY and FYNNEI. The CDR3 runs 14 residues.

The V gene is TRBV11-2, the J gene TRBJ2-4; 10 bases fit TRBD1. V lost 1 base, J lost 3 bases, and 6 bases stayed unmatched. The germline gives CDR1 SGHAT, CDR2 FQNNGV. The CDR3 has 17 residues. The CDR3 DNA is TGTGCCAGCAGCTTAGTAGTTGGACAGGGGGACAAAAACATTCAGTACTTC. Residues: CASSLVVGQGDKNIQYF. Variable domain in full (rest from reference TRBV11-2 and TRBJ2-4): EAGVAQSPRYKIIEKRQSVAFWCNPISGHATLYWYQQILGQGPKLLIQFQNNGVVDDSQLPKDRFSAERLKGVDSTLKIQPAKLEDSAVYLCASSLVVGQGDKNIQYFGAGTRLSVL.

The chain is built from TRBV4-3 and TRBJ2-7; the match to TRBD1 covers 10 bases. J gave up 6 bases and V 0 bases, and 5 bases lay outside the gene matches. Per the germline V gene, CDR1 is LGHNA and CDR2 is YSLEER. The length of the CDR3 is 15 residues. CDR3: CASSQDGTGVREQYF. In nucleotides, the CDR3 is TGCGCCAGCAGCCAAGATGGGACAGGGGTACGCGAGCAGTACTTC.

The V and J genes are TRBV6-5 and TRBJ1-2, with D unclear. V gave up 5 bases and J gave up 2 bases, with 12 bases separating them. CDR1 is MNHEY and CDR2 is SVGAGI in the germline V gene. The CDR3 length is 14 residues. The CDR3 DNA follows: TGTGCCAGCAGTCTGGATCGAGGGAACTATGGCTACACCTTC. It yields the protein CASSLDRGNYGYTF.

Here the CDR3 reads CSASAGDGQPQHF. CDR3 DNA sequence: TGCAGTGCTAGTGCGGGGGATGGACAGCCCCAGCATTTT. The chain carries TRBV20-1 and TRBJ1-5; TRBD1 is a possible D gene (5 bases). The ends were cut back, 3 bases at V and 7 bases at J, with 13 bases in the middle. Germline values: CDR1 DFQATT, CDR2 SNEGSKA (reference sequence). CDR3 size: 13 residues.

This clone has a handful of counts. The V and J genes are TRBV2 and TRBJ2-1; 12 bases match TRBD2. The V gene's germline CDR1 is SNHLY and CDR2 FYNNEI. The CDR3 is made up of 16 amino acids. Unmatched junction bases numbered 4, after V lost 2 bases and J lost 5 bases. As DNA, the CDR3 is TGTGCCAGCAGTGAAAGGGGACTAGCGGGCCACAATGAGCAGTTCTTC. It yields the protein CASSERGLAGHNEQFF.

This clone was seen only once. The J gene is TRBJ1-1, the V gene TRBV25-1; D is unclear. Germline CDR1 and CDR2: MGHDK and SYGVNS. Deletions cut 5 bases from V and 7 bases from J, with 8 bases between. The CDR3 sequence is 11 residues long. CDR3 sequence reads: CASSLLDEAFF. CDR3 nucleotide sequence: TGTGCCAGCAGTCTACTGGATGAAGCTTTCTTT.

V is TRBV5-4 and J is TRBJ2-7, with no clear D. The germline gives CDR1 SGHNT, CDR2 YYREEE (reference sequence). This CDR3 has 12 amino acids. The germline V and J ends were trimmed by 4 bases and 7 bases, with 12 bases remaining between them. This chain's CDR3 is CASSLDQSEQYF. The CDR3 coding sequence is TGTGCCAGCAGCCTGGACCAGTCGGAGCAGTACTTC.

The genes are TRBV6-5 and TRBJ2-1, with 11 positions matching TRBD2. This CDR3 has 15 residues. The V gene's germline CDR1 is MNHEY and CDR2 SVGAGI. J gave up 7 bases and V 6 bases, and 8 bases lay outside the gene matches. CDR3 nucleotide sequence: TGTGCCAGCAGCCGTAGCGGGAGGGGGAGGAATGAGCAGTTCTTC. Translation: CASSRSGRGRNEQFF.

The chain couples TRBV7-2 to TRBJ1-6; D remains unclear. Germline values: CDR1 SGHTA, CDR2 FQGNSA. The CDR3 has 15 amino acids. Trimming shortened V by 4 bases and J by 10 bases, and 17 bases separated the two germline ends. This chain's CDR3 is CASSSHERVNSPLHF. The CDR3, as DNA: TGTGCCAGCAGCTCACACGAGCGGGTAAACTCACCCCTCCACTTT.

The chain couples TRBV7-3 to TRBJ2-7; 10 bases align to TRBD1. Germline V gene lookup returns CDR1 SGHTA and CDR2 FQGTGA. Trimming took 5 bases from V and 4 from J; bases not matched to a gene: 8. There are 15 residues in the CDR3. In nucleotides, the CDR3 is TGTGCCAGCAGCCCCAAGGGACAGGGGTTGTACGAGCAGTACTTC. Translation: CASSPKGQGLYEQYF.

This chain links TRBV2 with TRBJ2-5, with D tentatively TRBD1 (6 bases). V was pared by 1 base and J by 2 bases, with 8 bases between. Germline V gene data show CDR1 as SNHLY and CDR2 as FYNNEI. The CDR3 spans 14 residues. In DNA, the CDR3 is TGTGCCAGCAGTGAAGGGACAGATCAAGAGACCCAGTACTTC. Translated, it gives CASSEGTDQETQYF.

The chain joins TRBV25-1 to TRBJ1-6, with 8 bases aligning to TRBD1. Trimming took 5 bases from V and 8 from J; bases not matched to a gene: 5. The CDR3 sequence is 14 residues long. Germline V gene lookup returns CDR1 MGHDK and CDR2 SYGVNS. Here the CDR3 reads CASSPRTGHSPLHF. In DNA form, the CDR3 reads TGTGCCAGCAGTCCTAGGACAGGGCATTCACCCCTCCACTTT.

This clone was found once. The chain has TRBV3-1 (or the pseudogene TRBV3-2) and TRBJ2-1; D not certain. Per the germline V gene, CDR1 is LGHDT and CDR2 is YNNKEL (reference sequence). V was pared by 5 bases and J by 7 bases, with 12 bases between. This CDR3 has 13 residues. The CDR3 reads CASSAPTGNEQFF. The DNA of the CDR3 is TGTGCCAGCAGCGCCCCCACTGGAAATGAGCAGTTCTTC.

This clone was counted between two and nine times. This chain joins TRBV7-2 and TRBJ2-3, with 10 bases aligning to TRBD2. Germline CDR1 is SGHTA and CDR2 is FQGNSA. Trimming removed 5 bases from V and 3 bases from J; junction bases left unmatched: 8. The CDR3 is 16 amino acids. CDR3 in DNA: TGTGCCAGCAGCCTCATTCCTAGCGGGAGTACAGATACGCAGTATTTT. Amino acids: CASSLIPSGSTDTQYF. Combining the CDR3 with reference TRBV7-2 and TRBJ2-3 gives the whole variable domain GAGVSQSPSNKVTEKGKDVELRCDPISGHTALYWYRQSLGQGLEFLIYFQGNSAPDKSGLPSDRFSAERTGGSVSTLTIQRTQQEDSAVYLCASSLIPSGSTDTQYFGPGTRLTVL.

The chain couples TRBV24-1 to TRBJ2-7; 11 bases align to TRBD1. This CDR3 comprises 15 residues. The V gene's germline CDR1 is KGHDR and CDR2 SFDVKD. Unmatched junction bases numbered 6, after V lost 5 bases and J lost 4 bases. In DNA, the CDR3 is TGTGCCACCAGTGCTCCGGACAGGGGGCTATACGAGCAGTACTTC. Residues: CATSAPDRGLYEQYF.

In this sample, this clone turned up a few times. The V gene is TRBV6-5, the J gene TRBJ1-5, with D uncertain. This CDR3 is 15 amino acids long. Trimming left V 5 bases short and J 0 bases short, with 11 bases between. The germline gives CDR1 MNHEY, CDR2 SVGAGI. CDR3 in amino acids: CASSTSLSSNQPQHF. Here the CDR3 DNA reads TGTGCCAGCAGTACGTCCCTCTCTAGCAATCAGCCCCAGCATTTT.

The rearrangement uses TRBV24-1 and TRBJ2-7, with D possibly TRBD2 on 5 matching bases. The CDR3 is 15 amino acids. The V end lost 3 bases, the J end lost 2 bases, and 13 bases lay between the germline ends. The germline V gene encodes CDR1 KGHDR and CDR2 SFDVKD. CDR3 nucleotides: TGTGCCACCAGTGATCCCCGAGCGGACCCCTACGAGCAGTACTTC. Protein sequence: CATSDPRADPYEQYF.